This T cell receptor (beta chain) came from a study of cytomegalovirus exposure and HLA in healthy donors. General study points: Cytomegalovirus-associated status was assigned to around 160 TCR beta chains.

This CDR3 is 15 amino acids long. Germline assignment: CDR1 SGHRS and CDR2 YFSETQ. Trimming pared 3 bases from V and 8 bases from J, leaving 20 bases between. Of note for this clone: Antigen: not known.

PCR was performed using 60 Vbeta and 13 Jbeta primers. In the authors' workflow: About 10 million shared chains were among the 60 million to 80 million unique TCR beta chains that a later analysis counted. Profiling relied on immunoSEQ multiplex PCR, and the TCRdb table lists in-frame clones only, not all of them. V and J calls and clone size follow that table, whereas D and trimming were derived from the DNA. The sample lists a few hundred thousand clones, approximately 84% occurring once. This rearrangement joins TRBV5-1 to TRBJ1-2; D is perhaps TRBD1 (6 bases). Sequences were obtained from PBMCs. This receptor was identified in a woman aged 40 to 50 in good health and CMV-seropositive. The CDR3 here is CASSSTGPNWSGYTF. CDR3 DNA: TGCGCCAGCAGCTCGACAGGCCCTAACTGGAGCGGCTACACCTTC.